What follows is one TCR beta chain and its context. Germline loops: CDR1 SEHNR, CDR2 FQNEAQ (reference sequence). There are 20 residues in the CDR3. V was trimmed by 3 bases and J by 4 bases, leaving 30 bases between them. This entry comes from a study of T-cell memory formation after mild COVID-19. Each CDR3 protein is one row after TCRdb ran MiXCR on the 5' RACE reads. In the table there are some 180,000 distinct CDR3 sequences, less than 20% of which are singletons. The clonotype comes from a man aged 18 to 35 who had mild COVID-19 (a few samples of this study predate the infection). Cell type and time point are not known. Material: PBMCs or a T cell subset sorted from them (not recorded which). V and J are TRBV7-9 and TRBJ1-2, with no clear D. The CDR3 loop reads CASSFMSRTACSQWSYGYTF. Here the CDR3 DNA reads TGTGCCAGCAGCTTCATGTCCCGGACTGCCTGTTCTCAATGGAGCTATGGCTACACCTTC.